This T cell receptor beta chain was obtained from a study of blood T cell repertoires in COVID-19. With 4 bases removed from V and 2 bases from J, the gap between germline ends came to 16 bases. Germline loops: CDR1 SGHRS, CDR2 YFSETQ. This CDR3 region has 16 residues. Using immunoSEQ multiplex PCR, the repertoire was profiled, and TCRdb retains in-frame clones only, with some absent. Of under 250,000 clones listed, roughly 83% are singletons. This clonotype was obtained from a woman at least 80 years old with COVID-19, enrolled during active disease. The gene calls are TRBV5-1 and TRBJ1-5, with D perhaps TRBD1 (5 bases). The material sequenced was peripheral blood. The CDR3, as DNA: TGCGCCAGCAGCCCGGGGGACTCCGGGGGCAATCAGCCCCAGCATTTT. Protein sequence: CASSPGDSGGNQPQHF.